Reported below is one T cell receptor (beta chain). The record originates from a study of shared clonotypes between healthy human individuals. V trimming: 1 base; J trimming: 7 bases; junction bases outside the gene matches: 7. Looked up from germline, CDR1 is LGHNT and CDR2 is FRNRAP. This CDR3 comprises 16 residues. Generated by immunoSEQ multiplex PCR, the TCRdb table keeps only in-frame clones and is missing some. The sample lists roughly 2 million clones, around 95% occurring once. The V gene is TRBV12-5, the J gene TRBJ1-6; 7 bases agree with TRBD1. The material sequenced was naive CD4+ T cells sorted from blood. Subset: CD45RA+ positively selected. The clonotype originates from a man aged 18 to 30 in good health. DNA of the CDR3: TGTGCTAGTGGTTTGGACACGGACAGGCCAAATTCACCCCTCCACTTT. This encodes CASGLDTDRPNSPLHF.